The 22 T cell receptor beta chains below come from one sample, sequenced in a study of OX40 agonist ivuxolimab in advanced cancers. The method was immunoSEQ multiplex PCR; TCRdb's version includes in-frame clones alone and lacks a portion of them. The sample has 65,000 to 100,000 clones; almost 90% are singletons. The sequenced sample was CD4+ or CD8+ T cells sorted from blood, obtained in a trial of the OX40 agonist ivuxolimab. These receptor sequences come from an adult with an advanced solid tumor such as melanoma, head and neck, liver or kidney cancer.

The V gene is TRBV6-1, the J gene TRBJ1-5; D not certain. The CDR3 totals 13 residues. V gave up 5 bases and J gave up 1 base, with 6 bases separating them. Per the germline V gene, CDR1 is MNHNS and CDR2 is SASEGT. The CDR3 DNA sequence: TGTGCCAGCAGTACAGTAAGCAATCAGCCCCAGCATTTT. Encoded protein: CASSTVSNQPQHF.

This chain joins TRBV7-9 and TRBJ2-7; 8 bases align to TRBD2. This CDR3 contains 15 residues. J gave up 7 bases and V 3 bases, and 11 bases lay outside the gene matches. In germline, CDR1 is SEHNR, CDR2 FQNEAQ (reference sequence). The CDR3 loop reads CASSFTTSGWLEQYF. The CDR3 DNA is TGTGCCAGCAGCTTTACAACTAGCGGCTGGCTGGAGCAGTACTTC.

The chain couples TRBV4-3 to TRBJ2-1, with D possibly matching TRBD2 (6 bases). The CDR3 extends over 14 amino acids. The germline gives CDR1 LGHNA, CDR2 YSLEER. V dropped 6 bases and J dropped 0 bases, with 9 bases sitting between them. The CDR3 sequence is CASRETSSYNEQFF. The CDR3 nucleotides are TGCGCCAGCAGGGAGACTAGCTCCTACAATGAGCAGTTCTTC.

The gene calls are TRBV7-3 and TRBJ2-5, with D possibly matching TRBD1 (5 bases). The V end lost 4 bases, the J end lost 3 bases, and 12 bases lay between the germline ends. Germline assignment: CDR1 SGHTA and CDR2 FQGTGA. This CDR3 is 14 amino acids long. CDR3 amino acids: CASSSNTGEETQYF. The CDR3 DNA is TGTGCCAGCAGCTCGAACACAGGAGAAGAGACCCAGTACTTC.

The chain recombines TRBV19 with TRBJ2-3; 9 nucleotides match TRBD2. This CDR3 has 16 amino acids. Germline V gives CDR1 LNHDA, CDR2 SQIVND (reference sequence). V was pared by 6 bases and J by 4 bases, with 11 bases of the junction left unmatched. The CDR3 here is CASSKSAGGRPDTQYF. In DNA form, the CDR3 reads TGTGCCAGTAGCAAATCAGCGGGAGGTCGGCCAGATACGCAGTATTTT.

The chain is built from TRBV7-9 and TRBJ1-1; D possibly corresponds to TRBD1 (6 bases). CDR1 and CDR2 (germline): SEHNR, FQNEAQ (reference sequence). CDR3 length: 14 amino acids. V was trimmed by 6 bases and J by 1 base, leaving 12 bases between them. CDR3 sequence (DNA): TGTGCCAGCAGACTGATGACAGGGAACACTGAAGCTTTCTTT. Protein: CASRLMTGNTEAFF.

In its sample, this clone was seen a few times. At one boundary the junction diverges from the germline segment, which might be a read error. The chain's CDR3 is CASRTPSGAYEQYF. In DNA, the CDR3 is TGTGCAAGCAGGACCCCTTCAGGTGCCTACGAGCAGTACTTC. J is TRBJ2-7 and V is TRBV28; D not certain. Germline V gives CDR1 MDHEN, CDR2 SYDVKM. The CDR3 runs to 14 residues.

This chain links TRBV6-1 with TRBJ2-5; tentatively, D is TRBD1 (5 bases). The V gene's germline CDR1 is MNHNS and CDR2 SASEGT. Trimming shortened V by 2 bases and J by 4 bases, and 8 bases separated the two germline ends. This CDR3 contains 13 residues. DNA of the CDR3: TGTGCCAGCAGTGAACAGGGCTCAGAGACCCAGTACTTC. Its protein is CASSEQGSETQYF.

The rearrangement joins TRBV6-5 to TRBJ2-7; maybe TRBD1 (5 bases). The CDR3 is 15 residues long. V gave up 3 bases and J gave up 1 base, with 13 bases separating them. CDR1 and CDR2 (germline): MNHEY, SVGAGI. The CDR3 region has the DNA TGTGCCAGCAGTTATGGGGCAGGTAGTTCCTACGAGCAGTACTTC. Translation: CASSYGAGSSYEQYF.

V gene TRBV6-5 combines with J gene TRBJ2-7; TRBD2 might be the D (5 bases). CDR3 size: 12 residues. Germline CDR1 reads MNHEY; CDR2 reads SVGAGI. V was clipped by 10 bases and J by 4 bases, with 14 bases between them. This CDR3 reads CATAGNTYEQYF. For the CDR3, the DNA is TGTGCCACCGCCGGGAACACGTACGAGCAGTACTTC.

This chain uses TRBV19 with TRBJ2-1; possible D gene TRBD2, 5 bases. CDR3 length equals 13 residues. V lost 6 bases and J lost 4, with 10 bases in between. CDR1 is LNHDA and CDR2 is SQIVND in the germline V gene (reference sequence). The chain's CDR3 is CASSASRYNEQFF. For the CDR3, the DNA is TGTGCCAGTAGCGCTAGCCGATACAATGAGCAGTTCTTC.

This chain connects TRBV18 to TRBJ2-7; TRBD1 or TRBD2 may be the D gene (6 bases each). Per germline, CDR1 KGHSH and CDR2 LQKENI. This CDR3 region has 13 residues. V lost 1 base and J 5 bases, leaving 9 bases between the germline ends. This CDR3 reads CASSPQGGNEQYF. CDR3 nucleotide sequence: TGTGCCAGCTCACCACAGGGGGGTAACGAGCAGTACTTC.

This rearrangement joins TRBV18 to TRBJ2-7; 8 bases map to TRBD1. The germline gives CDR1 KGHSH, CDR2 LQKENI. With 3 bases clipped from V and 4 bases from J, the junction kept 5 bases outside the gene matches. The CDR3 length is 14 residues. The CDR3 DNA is TGTGCCAGCTCACCCGCAAGACAGGGGTACGAGCAGTACTTC. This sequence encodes CASSPARQGYEQYF.

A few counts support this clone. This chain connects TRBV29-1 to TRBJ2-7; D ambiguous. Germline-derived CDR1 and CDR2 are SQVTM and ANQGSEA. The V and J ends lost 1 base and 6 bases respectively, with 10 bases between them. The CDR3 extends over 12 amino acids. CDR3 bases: TGCAGCGTTGAAGGCAAGGGCGTCGAGCAGTACTTC. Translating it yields CSVEGKGVEQYF.

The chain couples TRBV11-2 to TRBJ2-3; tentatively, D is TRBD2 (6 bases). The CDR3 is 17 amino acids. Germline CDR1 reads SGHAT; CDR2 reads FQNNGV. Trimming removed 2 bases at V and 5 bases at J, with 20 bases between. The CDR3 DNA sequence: TGTGCCAGCAGCTTAAAGGCCTGGGACTTGGAAGGAGATACGCAGTATTTT. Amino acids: CASSLKAWDLEGDTQYF.

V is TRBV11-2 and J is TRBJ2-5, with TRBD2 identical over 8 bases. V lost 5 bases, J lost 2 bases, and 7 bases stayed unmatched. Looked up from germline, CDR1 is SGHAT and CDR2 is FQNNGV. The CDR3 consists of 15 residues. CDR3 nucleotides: TGTGCCAGCAGCCGAACCGGGGGGGGGCAAGAGACCCAGTACTTC. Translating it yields CASSRTGGGQETQYF. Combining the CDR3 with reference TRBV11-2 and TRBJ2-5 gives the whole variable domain EAGVAQSPRYKIIEKRQSVAFWCNPISGHATLYWYQQILGQGPKLLIQFQNNGVVDDSQLPKDRFSAERLKGVDSTLKIQPAKLEDSAVYLCASSRTGGGQETQYFGPGTRLLVL.

The CDR3 DNA sequence: TGTGCCAGCAGCTTAGCGCCGGGAGCTGACACCGGGGAGCTGTTTTTT. It encodes CASSLAPGADTGELFF. The chain uses TRBV7-2 and TRBJ2-2; D might be TRBD2 (6 bases). The germline gives CDR1 SGHTA, CDR2 FQGNSA. This CDR3 region has 16 residues. V lost 0 bases and J 3 bases, leaving 11 bases between the germline ends. The entire variable domain, with the rest obtained from reference TRBV7-2 and TRBJ2-2, is as follows: GAGVSQSPSNKVTEKGKDVELRCDPISGHTALYWYRQSLGQGLEFLIYFQGNSAPDKSGLPSDRFSAERTGGSVSTLTIQRTQQEDSAVYLCASSLAPGADTGELFFGEGSRLTVL.

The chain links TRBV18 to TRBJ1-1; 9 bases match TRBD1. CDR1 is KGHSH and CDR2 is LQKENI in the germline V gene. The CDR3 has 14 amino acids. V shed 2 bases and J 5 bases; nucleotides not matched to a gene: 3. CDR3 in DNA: TGTGCCAGCTCACCATCACAGGGGGCAACTGAAGCTTTCTTT. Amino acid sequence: CASSPSQGATEAFF.

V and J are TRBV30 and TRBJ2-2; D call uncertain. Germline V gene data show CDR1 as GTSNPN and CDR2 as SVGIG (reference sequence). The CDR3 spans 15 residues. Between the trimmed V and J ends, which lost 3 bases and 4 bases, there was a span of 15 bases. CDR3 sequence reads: CAWSNRRGSTGELFF. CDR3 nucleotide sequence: TGTGCCTGGAGCAACCGGAGAGGTAGCACCGGGGAGCTGTTTTTT.

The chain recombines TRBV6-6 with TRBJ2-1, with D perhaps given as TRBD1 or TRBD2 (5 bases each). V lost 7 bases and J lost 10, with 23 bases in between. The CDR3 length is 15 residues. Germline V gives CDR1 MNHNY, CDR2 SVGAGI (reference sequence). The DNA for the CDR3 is TGTGCCAGCAAAACACCGGGGCGCCGTTTTGAGGAGCAGTTCTTC. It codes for CASKTPGRRFEEQFF.

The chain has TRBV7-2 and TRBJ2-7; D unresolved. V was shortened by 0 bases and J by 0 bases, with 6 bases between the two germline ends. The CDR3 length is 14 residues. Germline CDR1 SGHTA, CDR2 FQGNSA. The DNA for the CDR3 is TGTGCCAGCAGCTTAGCACAGAGCTCCTACGAGCAGTACTTC. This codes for CASSLAQSSYEQYF.

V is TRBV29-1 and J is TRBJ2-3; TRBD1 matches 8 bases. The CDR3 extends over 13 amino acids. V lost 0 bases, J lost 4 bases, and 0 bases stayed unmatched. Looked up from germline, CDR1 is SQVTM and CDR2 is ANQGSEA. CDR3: CSVEETGADTQYF. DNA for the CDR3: TGCAGCGTTGAAGAGACAGGGGCAGATACGCAGTATTTT.